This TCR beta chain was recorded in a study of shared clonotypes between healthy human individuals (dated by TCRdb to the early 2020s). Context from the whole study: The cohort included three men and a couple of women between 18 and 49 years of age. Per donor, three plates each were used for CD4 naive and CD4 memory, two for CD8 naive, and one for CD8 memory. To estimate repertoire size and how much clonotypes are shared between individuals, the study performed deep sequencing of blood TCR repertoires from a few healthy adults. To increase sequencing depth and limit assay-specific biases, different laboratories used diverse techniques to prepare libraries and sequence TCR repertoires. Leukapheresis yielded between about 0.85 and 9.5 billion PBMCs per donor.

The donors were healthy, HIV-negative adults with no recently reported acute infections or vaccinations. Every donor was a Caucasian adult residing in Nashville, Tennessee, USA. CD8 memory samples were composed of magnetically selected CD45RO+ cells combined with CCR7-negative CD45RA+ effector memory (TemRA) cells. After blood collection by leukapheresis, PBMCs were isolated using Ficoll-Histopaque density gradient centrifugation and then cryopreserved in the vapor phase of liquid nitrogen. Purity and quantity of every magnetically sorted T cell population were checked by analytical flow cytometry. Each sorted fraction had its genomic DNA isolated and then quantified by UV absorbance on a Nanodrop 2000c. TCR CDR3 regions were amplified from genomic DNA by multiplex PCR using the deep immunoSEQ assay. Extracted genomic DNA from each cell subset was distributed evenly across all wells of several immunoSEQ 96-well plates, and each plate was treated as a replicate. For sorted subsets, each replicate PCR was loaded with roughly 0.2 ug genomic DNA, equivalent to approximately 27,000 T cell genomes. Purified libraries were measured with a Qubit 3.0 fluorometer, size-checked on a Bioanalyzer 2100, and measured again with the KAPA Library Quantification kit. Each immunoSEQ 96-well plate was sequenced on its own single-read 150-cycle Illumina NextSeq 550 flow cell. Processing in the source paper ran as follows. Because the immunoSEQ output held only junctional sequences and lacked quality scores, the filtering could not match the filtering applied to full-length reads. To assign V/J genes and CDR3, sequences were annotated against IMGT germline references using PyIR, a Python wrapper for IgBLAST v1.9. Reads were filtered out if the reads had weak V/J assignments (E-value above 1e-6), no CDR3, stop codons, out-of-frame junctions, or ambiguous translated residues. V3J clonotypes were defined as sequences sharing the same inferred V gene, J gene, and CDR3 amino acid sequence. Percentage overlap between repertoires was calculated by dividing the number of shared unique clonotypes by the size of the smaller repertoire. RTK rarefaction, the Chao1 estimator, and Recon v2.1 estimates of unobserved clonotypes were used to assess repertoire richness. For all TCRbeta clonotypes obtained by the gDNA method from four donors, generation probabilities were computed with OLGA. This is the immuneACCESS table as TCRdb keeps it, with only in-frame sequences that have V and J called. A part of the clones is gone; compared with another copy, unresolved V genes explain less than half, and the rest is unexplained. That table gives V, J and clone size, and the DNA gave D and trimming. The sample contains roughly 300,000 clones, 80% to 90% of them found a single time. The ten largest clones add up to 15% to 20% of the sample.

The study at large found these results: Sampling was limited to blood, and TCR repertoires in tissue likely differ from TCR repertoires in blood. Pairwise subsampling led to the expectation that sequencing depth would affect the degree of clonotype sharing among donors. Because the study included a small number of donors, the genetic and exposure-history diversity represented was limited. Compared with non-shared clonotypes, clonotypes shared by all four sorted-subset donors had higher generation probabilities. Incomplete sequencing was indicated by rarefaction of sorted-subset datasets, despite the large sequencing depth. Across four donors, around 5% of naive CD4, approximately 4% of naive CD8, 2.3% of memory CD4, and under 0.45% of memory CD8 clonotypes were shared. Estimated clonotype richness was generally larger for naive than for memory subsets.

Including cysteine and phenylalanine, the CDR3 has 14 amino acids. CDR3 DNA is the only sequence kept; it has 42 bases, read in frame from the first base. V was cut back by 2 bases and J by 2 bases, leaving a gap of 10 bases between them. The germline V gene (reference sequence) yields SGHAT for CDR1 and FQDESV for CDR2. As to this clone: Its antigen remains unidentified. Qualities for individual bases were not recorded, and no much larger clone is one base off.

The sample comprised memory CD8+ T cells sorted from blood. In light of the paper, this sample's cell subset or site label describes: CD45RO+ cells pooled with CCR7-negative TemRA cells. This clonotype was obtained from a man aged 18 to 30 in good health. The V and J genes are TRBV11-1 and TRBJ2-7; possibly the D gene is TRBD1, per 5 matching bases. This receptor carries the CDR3 CASSLTGPPYEQYF. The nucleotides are TGTGCCAGCAGCTTAACAGGTCCACCCTACGAGCAGTACTTC.